Listed below are T cell receptor beta chains from one sample, sequenced in a study of T cells in Graves' hyperthyroidism and ophthalmopathy. A single record per CDR3 protein comes from TCRdb applying MiXCR to the multiplex PCR reads. In the table there are roughly 500,000 distinct CDR3 sequences, approximately 15% of which are singletons. Sequencing was done on a sample of blood. The receptors were gathered from a woman aged 30 to 39 with Graves' hyperthyroidism that later progressed to Graves' ophthalmopathy. The CDR3 runs from the conserved cysteine through the conserved F or W. The order of the fields is V gene, J gene, CDR3 protein.

TRBV5-1	TRBJ1-5	CASSLGGINQPQHF
TRBV11-2	TRBJ2-7	CASSLDLGLGGQFEQYF
TRBV7-9	TRBJ2-1	CASSPVPGQGDSEQFF
TRBV6-1	TRBJ1-5	CASSEAGTQGWPQHF
TRBV6-1	TRBJ2-2	CASSRRGGENTGELFF
TRBV28	TRBJ1-5	CASASAVQPQHF
TRBV6-1	TRBJ2-2	CASGKQDRGYDTGELFF
TRBV11-2	TRBJ1-2	CASSTGQGGYGYTF
TRBV28	TRBJ1-5	CASALDQGMLGGNQPQNF
TRBV29-1	TRBJ1-2	CSVADYGYTF
TRBV29-1	TRBJ2-1	CSVEDGGRGGGTYNEQFF
TRBV28	TRBJ2-5	CASSFGTGLRQETQYF
TRBV7-6	TRBJ2-6	CASSQEANVLTF
TRBV5-1	TRBJ2-7	CASSLGQGWDEQYF
TRBV20-1	TRBJ2-3	CSASDLGGTFTDTQYF
TRBV27	TRBJ2-2	CASSSSYQGFGELFF
TRBV11-2	TRBJ1-2	CASGQSNGYTF
TRBV5-1	TRBJ2-2	CASSLAGTSDNTGELFF
TRBV2	TRBJ1-6	CASSFRTGLWAPLHF
TRBV20-1	TRBJ1-1	CSASRGENTEAFF
TRBV10-3	TRBJ1-4	CAISETGQELFF
TRBV29-1	TRBJ2-7	CSAMTGGSYEQYF
TRBV28	TRBJ1-6	CASSLPGTENSPLHF
TRBV12-3/TRBV12-4	TRBJ1-1	CASSYLRGVNTEAFF
TRBV2	TRBJ1-1	CASTRQLNTEAFF
TRBV27	TRBJ2-6	CASSFIPKTGVGANVLTF
TRBV12-3/TRBV12-4	TRBJ2-7	CASSLGQNYEQYF
TRBV7-9	TRBJ2-3	CASSHSDGGFTDTQYF
TRBV9	TRBJ2-7	CASSVESSSYEQYF
TRBV6-5	TRBJ2-1	CASSYRDRGRDEQFF
TRBV6-2/TRBV6-3	TRBJ1-5	CASSATAGVRGVQPQHF
TRBV9	TRBJ1-4	CASSVGQGDEKLFF
TRBV12-3/TRBV12-4	TRBJ2-5	CASSLGPSGEETQYF
TRBV3-1	TRBJ1-5	CASSHGRGGLGQPQHF
TRBV5-1	TRBJ2-5	CASSFRTVTLRETQYF
TRBV6-5	TRBJ1-1	CASSYGVGGTEAFF
TRBV28	TRBJ2-2	CASSPGIAGVRGNTGELFF
TRBV27	TRBJ1-1	CASSPGIPEAFF
TRBV20-1	TRBJ2-4	CSAILVGEEKNIQYF
TRBV19	TRBJ2-1	CASSTARTSGSEQFF
TRBV12-3/TRBV12-4	TRBJ1-4	CASSFGTPKEKLFF
TRBV6-1	TRBJ2-1	CASSERAESSYNEQFF
TRBV28	TRBJ1-6	CASSFTQISPLHF
TRBV7-9	TRBJ2-3	CASSLWDLADTQYF
TRBV11-2	TRBJ2-2	CAGPDRRGAGELFF
TRBV19	TRBJ1-1	CASSSDRDKGPGTEAFF
TRBV7-9	TRBJ2-3	CASSPRLAAYTDTQYF
TRBV18	TRBJ2-5	CASSPTSGMETQYF
TRBV27	TRBJ1-1	CASSFLGQGANTEAFF
TRBV9	TRBJ2-3	CASSAPSGSGTDTQYF
TRBV7-9	TRBJ2-7	CASSLAGTSGSEGEQYF
TRBV4-1	TRBJ2-1	CASSPLGGTSGGEQFF
TRBV28	TRBJ2-1	CASSLFAGGPNEQFF
TRBV20-1	TRBJ2-1	CSVPRQRVSSYNEQFF
TRBV12-3/TRBV12-4	TRBJ1-4	CASTFGIRGPGEKLFF